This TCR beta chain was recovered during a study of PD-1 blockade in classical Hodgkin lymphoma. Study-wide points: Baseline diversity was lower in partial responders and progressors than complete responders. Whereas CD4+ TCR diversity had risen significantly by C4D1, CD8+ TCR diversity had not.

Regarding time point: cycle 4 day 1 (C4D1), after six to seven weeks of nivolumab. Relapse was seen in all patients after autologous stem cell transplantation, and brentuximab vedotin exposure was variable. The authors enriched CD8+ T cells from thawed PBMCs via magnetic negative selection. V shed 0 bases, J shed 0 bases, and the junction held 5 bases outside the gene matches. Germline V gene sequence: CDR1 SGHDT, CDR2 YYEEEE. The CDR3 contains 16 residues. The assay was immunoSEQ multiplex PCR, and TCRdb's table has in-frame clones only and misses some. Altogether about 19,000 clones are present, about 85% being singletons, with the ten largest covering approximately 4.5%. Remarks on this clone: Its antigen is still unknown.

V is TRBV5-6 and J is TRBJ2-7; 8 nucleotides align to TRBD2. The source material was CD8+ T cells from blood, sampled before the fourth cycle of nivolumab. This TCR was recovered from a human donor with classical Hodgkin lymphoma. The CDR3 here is CASSLGGRSISYEQYF. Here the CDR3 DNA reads TGTGCCAGCAGCTTGGGCGGGAGGTCAATCTCCTACGAGCAGTACTTC.